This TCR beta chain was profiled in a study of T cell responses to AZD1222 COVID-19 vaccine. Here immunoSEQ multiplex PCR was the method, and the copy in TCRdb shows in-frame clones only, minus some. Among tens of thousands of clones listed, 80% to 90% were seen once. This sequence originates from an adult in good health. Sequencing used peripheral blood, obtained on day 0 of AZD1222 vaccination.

The CDR3 sequence is CASSLDGQSNTEAFF. CDR3 in DNA: TGTGCCAGCAGCTTAGACGGTCAATCGAACACTGAAGCTTTCTTT. V and J are TRBV11-2 and TRBJ1-1; D is ambiguous. Germline V gene data show CDR1 as SGHAT and CDR2 as FQNNGV. This CDR3 region has 15 residues. The germline V and J ends were trimmed by 0 bases and 1 base, with 9 bases remaining between them.